The present T cell receptor (beta chain) was sequenced within a study of cytomegalovirus exposure and HLA in healthy donors. CDR3 size: 14 residues. Trimming removed 2 bases at V and 5 bases at J, with 13 bases between. Germline assignment: CDR1 SGHRS and CDR2 YFSETQ. Sequencing was performed with immunoSEQ multiplex PCR; in TCRdb, only in-frame clones are kept and a portion is missing. The sample lists some 73,000 clones, around 90% occurring once. Sequenced: PBMCs. This TCR came from a woman between 18 and 29 years old in good health and CMV-seropositive. This chain joins TRBV5-1 and TRBJ1-1, with D perhaps matching TRBD1 (6 bases). DNA for the CDR3: TGCGCCAGCAGCTTACGTCGGGGGGCGACTGAAGCTTTCTTT. It codes for CASSLRRGATEAFF.